This entry features one T cell receptor beta chain sequence. Repertoires were generated with immunoSEQ multiplex PCR, while TCRdb's copy carries only in-frame clones and drops some. The data contain tens of thousands of clones, 85% to 95% of them singletons. The data originate from a study of OX40 agonist ivuxolimab in advanced cancers. Overall study: The dose-escalation group included hepatocellular carcinoma, melanoma, renal cell carcinoma and head and neck cancer.

V shed 4 bases, J shed 3 bases, and the junction held 4 bases outside the gene matches. CDR1 and CDR2 (germline): SQVTM, ANQGSEA. There are 14 residues in the CDR3. Specimen: CD4+ or CD8+ T cells sorted from blood, collected in a trial of the OX40 agonist ivuxolimab. This chain connects TRBV29-1 to TRBJ2-3; TRBD2 matches at 10 bases. The sequence was obtained from an adult with an advanced solid tumor such as melanoma, head and neck, liver or kidney cancer. The chain's CDR3 is CSVVGTSDTDTQYF. CDR3 bases: TGCAGCGTTGTGGGGACTAGCGATACAGATACGCAGTATTTT.